These T cell receptor beta chains were read from a single sample in a study of cytomegalovirus exposure and HLA in healthy donors. The data were produced by immunoSEQ multiplex PCR, yet TCRdb's version contains in-frame clones alone and is incomplete. This repertoire shows under 400,000 clones, roughly 89% found once; its top ten account for roughly 0.75%. Material: PBMCs. All receptors come from a woman under 30 in good health and CMV-seronegative. CDR3s include the opening cysteine and the closing phenylalanine or tryptophan. D genes are given only for firm matches. Expanded clones get a size class; other rows say once, few or many, or leave the size out.

v_call: TRBV19
j_call: TRBJ2-7
d_call: .
clone_size: .
cdr3_nt: TGTGCCAGTGGGCAGGGTGATACCTCCTACGAGCAGTACTTC
cdr3_aa: CASGQGDTSYEQYF

v_call: TRBV28
j_call: TRBJ1-1
d_call: .
clone_size: .
cdr3_nt: TGTGCCAGCAACCAAGGGGTGATCACTGAAGCTTTCTTT
cdr3_aa: CASNQGVITEAFF

v_call: TRBV30
j_call: TRBJ2-3
d_call: TRBD1
clone_size: .
cdr3_nt: TGTGCCTCTCCGGGACAGGGAGGTCCAGATACGCAGTATTTT
cdr3_aa: CASPGQGGPDTQYF

v_call: TRBV28
j_call: TRBJ1-2
d_call: .
clone_size: few
cdr3_nt: TGTGCCAGCGGGCCCAGTACACATGGCTACACCTTC
cdr3_aa: CASGPSTHGYTF

v_call: TRBV28
j_call: TRBJ2-5
d_call: TRBD2
clone_size: .
cdr3_nt: TGTGCCAGCAGTCCGGTTGGGGGGGAAGAGACCCAGTACTTC
cdr3_aa: CASSPVGGEETQYF

v_call: TRBV10-3
j_call: TRBJ2-7
d_call: TRBD1
clone_size: .
cdr3_nt: TGTGCCACCATCAGGACAGGGGGCTCCGGCGAGCAGTACTTC
cdr3_aa: CATIRTGGSGEQYF

v_call: TRBV2
j_call: TRBJ1-2
d_call: .
clone_size: .
cdr3_nt: TGTGCCAGCAGTGAAGTGCAGGACACTCACTATGGCTACACCTTC
cdr3_aa: CASSEVQDTHYGYTF

v_call: TRBV30
j_call: TRBJ1-5
d_call: TRBD1
clone_size: few
cdr3_nt: TGTGCCTGGAGTGCGGGGACAGGGGGTCAGCAGCCCCAGCATTTT
cdr3_aa: CAWSAGTGGQQPQHF

v_call: TRBV30
j_call: TRBJ2-1
d_call: .
clone_size: .
cdr3_nt: TGTGCCTGGCACGGCAATGAGCAGTTCTTC
cdr3_aa: CAWHGNEQFF

v_call: TRBV5-1
j_call: TRBJ2-7
d_call: .
clone_size: .
cdr3_nt: TGCGCCAGCAGCCTGGGGGGGACAGTTTCCTACGAGCAGTACTTC
cdr3_aa: CASSLGGTVSYEQYF

v_call: TRBV25-1
j_call: TRBJ2-3
d_call: TRBD2
clone_size: .
cdr3_nt: TGTGCCAGCAGTGGACTAGCGGGAGACACAGATACGCAGTATTTT
cdr3_aa: CASSGLAGDTDTQYF

v_call: TRBV5-1
j_call: TRBJ2-1
d_call: .
clone_size: .
cdr3_nt: TGCGCCAGCAGCTTGGGTGGCGGGGCCCTCAATGAGCAGTTCTTC
cdr3_aa: CASSLGGGALNEQFF

v_call: TRBV4-1
j_call: TRBJ2-3
d_call: TRBD2
clone_size: .
cdr3_nt: TGCGCCAGCAGCCCCCTGGGACTAGAGATCTCACAGTATTTT
cdr3_aa: CASSPLGLEISQYF

v_call: TRBV28
j_call: TRBJ1-5
d_call: .
clone_size: .
cdr3_nt: TGTGCCAGCAGTTTATACAATTTCTTGGCAGGGAAGGACAATCAGCCCCAGCATTTT
cdr3_aa: CASSLYNFLAGKDNQPQHF

v_call: TRBV27
j_call: TRBJ1-5
d_call: .
clone_size: .
cdr3_nt: TGTGCCAGCAGTTTCGGAGGGTCGGACAATCAGCCCCAGCATTTT
cdr3_aa: CASSFGGSDNQPQHF

v_call: TRBV2
j_call: TRBJ2-3
d_call: .
clone_size: few
cdr3_nt: TGTGCCAGCTCCCGAAGAGCTGTAGCAACAGATACGCAGTATTTT
cdr3_aa: CASSRRAVATDTQYF

v_call: TRBV15
j_call: TRBJ2-1
d_call: .
clone_size: .
cdr3_nt: TGTGCCACCAGCAGCTCCTTGGCCAATGAGCAGTTCTTC
cdr3_aa: CATSSSLANEQFF

v_call: TRBV5-1
j_call: TRBJ2-7
d_call: TRBD1
clone_size: .
cdr3_nt: TGCGCCAGCAGCTTTACAGGGGGCGCATCCTACGAGCAGTACTTC
cdr3_aa: CASSFTGGASYEQYF

v_call: TRBV9
j_call: TRBJ2-7
d_call: TRBD2
clone_size: .
cdr3_nt: TGTGCCAGCAGCGTAGATAGCGGGAGCTCCTACGAGCAGTACTTC
cdr3_aa: CASSVDSGSSYEQYF

v_call: TRBV28
j_call: TRBJ2-7
d_call: .
clone_size: .
cdr3_nt: TGTGCCAGCAGTGAGGGAGTTCCTATCTACGAGCAGTACTTC
cdr3_aa: CASSEGVPIYEQYF

v_call: TRBV18
j_call: TRBJ1-2
d_call: TRBD1
clone_size: .
cdr3_nt: TGTGCCAGCTCACCTCCAACGGGACAGGACTATGGCTACACCTTC
cdr3_aa: CASSPPTGQDYGYTF

v_call: TRBV10-3
j_call: TRBJ1-2
d_call: TRBD1
clone_size: once
cdr3_nt: TGTGCCATCAGTGAGTGGACAGGCCAATATGGCTACACCTTC
cdr3_aa: CAISEWTGQYGYTF

v_call: TRBV27
j_call: TRBJ2-2
d_call: TRBD2
clone_size: .
cdr3_nt: TGTGCCAGCAGTTCAACTAGCGGGCCCTCCCCCGGGGAGCTGTTTTTT
cdr3_aa: CASSSTSGPSPGELFF

v_call: TRBV9
j_call: TRBJ2-7
d_call: TRBD1
clone_size: .
cdr3_nt: TGTGCCAGCAGCGGCAGGGGGTACGAGCAGTACTTC
cdr3_aa: CASSGRGYEQYF

v_call: TRBV7-7
j_call: TRBJ2-7
d_call: TRBD2
clone_size: .
cdr3_nt: TGTGCCAGCCCGGGGAGGCTAGCGGGGAACTACGAGCAGTACTTC
cdr3_aa: CASPGRLAGNYEQYF

v_call: TRBV1
j_call: TRBJ2-5
d_call: .
clone_size: .
cdr3_nt: TGCACCAGCAGCCCGAGCCCTATGACAGTATGGAACGAGACCCAGTACTTC
cdr3_aa: CTSSPSPMTVWNETQYF

v_call: TRBV6-1
j_call: TRBJ2-5
d_call: TRBD2
clone_size: .
cdr3_nt: TGTGCCAGCAGTGAATATAGCGGGGGGGCCAAAGAGACCCAGTACTTC
cdr3_aa: CASSEYSGGAKETQYF

v_call: TRBV28
j_call: TRBJ2-2
d_call: .
clone_size: .
cdr3_nt: TGTGCCAGCAGTTTAGTACGTGGGGCCGTCACCGGGGAGCTGTTTTTT
cdr3_aa: CASSLVRGAVTGELFF

v_call: TRBV15
j_call: TRBJ2-1
d_call: TRBD2
clone_size: once
cdr3_nt: TGTGCCACCAGCACCCTAGCGGGGGGGCCAAGCGACAATGAGCAGTTCTTC
cdr3_aa: CATSTLAGGPSDNEQFF

v_call: TRBV7-6
j_call: TRBJ1-1
d_call: .
clone_size: once
cdr3_nt: TGTGCCAGCAGCTTAGTGGGAGGGTTAGCTGAAGCTTTCTTT
cdr3_aa: CASSLVGGLAEAFF

v_call: TRBV2
j_call: TRBJ2-4
d_call: .
clone_size: few
cdr3_nt: TGTGCCAGCAGTGAAGGTCTAGTAAACATTCAGTACTTC
cdr3_aa: CASSEGLVNIQYF

v_call: TRBV19
j_call: TRBJ1-2
d_call: .
clone_size: .
cdr3_nt: TGTGCCAGTAGTATAGATTTCGACCGTGGCAGGCTCCTTGGCTACACCTTC
cdr3_aa: CASSIDFDRGRLLGYTF

v_call: TRBV7-9
j_call: TRBJ1-3
d_call: .
clone_size: .
cdr3_nt: TGTGCCAGCAGCTCAGTAAGAGGTCTGGAGGGAAACACCATATATTTT
cdr3_aa: CASSSVRGLEGNTIYF

v_call: TRBV7-9
j_call: TRBJ2-5
d_call: TRBD2
clone_size: .
cdr3_nt: TGTGCCAGCAGCTCCGGACTAGCGGGGGCCTACCAAGAGACCCAGTACTTC
cdr3_aa: CASSSGLAGAYQETQYF

v_call: TRBV7-2
j_call: TRBJ2-3
d_call: TRBD2
clone_size: .
cdr3_nt: TGTGCCAGCAGCCTCGCCCCGGGACTAGCGGGAACAGATACGCAGTATTTT
cdr3_aa: CASSLAPGLAGTDTQYF

v_call: TRBV19
j_call: TRBJ2-7
d_call: .
clone_size: .
cdr3_nt: TGTGCCAGTAGTAGCGAGCTGGGGCCCTACGAGCAGTACTTC
cdr3_aa: CASSSELGPYEQYF

v_call: TRBV29-1
j_call: TRBJ2-7
d_call: TRBD2
clone_size: .
cdr3_nt: TGCAGCGTTGATCGGACTAGCGGGGGTTACGAGCAGTACTTC
cdr3_aa: CSVDRTSGGYEQYF